The following is a T cell receptor beta chain sequence with its context. The source of the sample is a study of T cell changes during pregnancy in multiple sclerosis. The CDR3 is 15 amino acids. Unmatched junction bases numbered 4, after V lost 0 bases and J lost 4 bases. The germline CDR1 and CDR2 sequences are SGHNT and YYREEE (reference sequence). Clones were read by immunoSEQ multiplex PCR, and TCRdb kept only the in-frame ones, dropping some. The table shows fewer than 85,000 clones, with 75% to 90% occurring only once. This receptor was identified in a female donor with multiple sclerosis, enrolled in a pregnancy study. The material was peripheral blood, obtained before pregnancy. This sequence joins TRBV5-4 and TRBJ2-1; 7 nucleotides match TRBD2. Here the CDR3 DNA reads TGTGCCAGCAGCTTGGTCCAGCGGGAATACAATGAGCAGTTCTTC. It specifies CASSLVQREYNEQFF.